Below, 14 T cell receptor beta chains from the same sample are listed, as sequenced in a study of blood T cell repertoires in COVID-19. Produced via immunoSEQ multiplex PCR; TCRdb's table is partial and in-frame only. The profile covers around 500,000 clones, with approximately 83% appearing a single time and 3% to 4% taken by the ten largest. The sample comprised peripheral blood. These TCRs come from a human donor in a cohort sampled during active COVID-19.

The J gene is TRBJ2-7, the V gene TRBV24-1; tentatively, D is TRBD2 (6 bases). From germline, CDR1 is KGHDR and CDR2 SFDVKD. The CDR3 loop spans 15 amino acids. Trimming took off 2 bases at V and 7 bases at J, with 17 bases between the two ends. In DNA form, the CDR3 reads TGTGCCACCAGTGATTCGACGGGACCGGGGAGGGAGCAGTACTTC. Protein sequence: CATSDSTGPGREQYF.

This clone came up a few times. The chain combines TRBV18 with TRBJ1-5; 7 nucleotides align to TRBD1. After removal of 6 bases from V and 7 bases from J, the junction contained 6 bases not matched to a gene. Germline V gene lookup returns CDR1 KGHSH and CDR2 LQKENI. This CDR3 has 13 amino acids. CDR3 coding DNA: TGTGCCAGCTCCCTCGGGACAGCGCAGCCCCAGCATTTT. This encodes CASSLGTAQPQHF.

V and J are TRBV15 and TRBJ2-7; TRBD2 is a possible D gene (6 bases). From germline, CDR1 is LNHNV and CDR2 YYDKDF (reference sequence). The V end lost 0 bases, the J end lost 3 bases, and 12 bases lay between the germline ends. CDR3 length equals 15 residues. DNA for the CDR3: TGTGCCACCAGCAGAGATCATGGGGGGATCTACGAGCAGTACTTC. It encodes CATSRDHGGIYEQYF.

A single count supports this clone. The chain links TRBV30 to TRBJ1-1; perhaps TRBD1 as D (5 bases). Germline CDR1 is GTSNPN and CDR2 is SVGIG (reference sequence). Trimming left V 3 bases short and J 0 bases short, with 14 bases between. CDR3 length equals 15 residues. The CDR3 loop is CAWRFRAGLNTEAFF. The CDR3 DNA follows: TGTGCCTGGAGGTTTCGGGCAGGGCTGAACACTGAAGCTTTCTTT.

This rearrangement joins TRBV2 to TRBJ1-2, with D possibly TRBD1 on 5 matching bases. Germline CDR1 is SNHLY and CDR2 is FYNNEI. The V end was cut by 7 bases, the J end by 5 bases, with 29 bases between. CDR3 length: 18 residues. The CDR3, as DNA: TGTGCCAGCATCATAAAGCAAAGTAAGCGTGGAGGGGAATATGGCTACACCTTC. This translates into CASIIKQSKRGGEYGYTF.

This clone was observed a handful of times. The germline gene is not matched at one end of the junction; a read error may be the cause. The genes are TRBV11-2 and TRBJ2-1; D might be TRBD2 (6 bases). CDR1 and CDR2 (germline): SGHAT, FQNNGV. The CDR3 extends over 14 amino acids. CDR3: CASSFRGSEGRLVF. DNA for the CDR3: TGTGCCAGCAGCTTCCGCGGGTCGGAGGGCAGGCTAGTCTTC.

This sequence joins TRBV7-2 and TRBJ2-7, with 12 bases identical to TRBD2. The CDR3 spans 16 residues. Looked up from germline, CDR1 is SGHTA and CDR2 is FQGNSA. V lost 5 bases to trimming and J lost 1 base; unmatched junction nucleotides: 6. CDR3: CASSPTSGSRSYEQYF. CDR3 sequence (DNA): TGTGCCAGCAGCCCGACTAGCGGGAGTCGATCCTACGAGCAGTACTTC.

The chain has TRBV19 and TRBJ2-7, with 9 bases fitting TRBD1. V shed 6 bases and J 3 bases; nucleotides not matched to a gene: 6. The V gene's germline CDR1 is LNHDA and CDR2 SQIVND (reference sequence). The CDR3 consists of 14 residues. The CDR3 region is CASSQQGANYEQYF. As DNA, the CDR3 is TGTGCCAGTAGCCAACAGGGGGCAAACTACGAGCAGTACTTC.

The gene calls are TRBV28 and TRBJ2-5, with 10 nucleotides matching TRBD1. This CDR3 contains 13 residues. The V gene's germline CDR1 is MDHEN and CDR2 SYDVKM. V lost 6 bases, J lost 4 bases, and 2 bases stayed unmatched. This chain's CDR3 is CASSWTGGETQYF. The CDR3 coding sequence is TGTGCCAGCAGCTGGACAGGGGGAGAGACCCAGTACTTC.

The DNA for the CDR3 is TGTGCCAGCAGCCAAGACGTTCCGTCCTATAATTCACCCCTCCACTTT. Translation: CASSQDVPSYNSPLHF. The rearrangement joins TRBV14 to TRBJ1-6; D gene uncertain. The CDR3 consists of 16 residues. V was pared by 0 bases and J by 1 base, with 7 bases between. The germline gives CDR1 SGHDN, CDR2 FVKESK. The full variable domain, with the rest looked up from reference TRBV14 and TRBJ1-6, is EAGVTQFPSHSVIEKGQTVTLRCDPISGHDNLYWYRRVMGKEIKFLLHFVKESKQDESGMPNNRFLAERTGGTYSTLKVQPAELEDSGVYFCASSQDVPSYNSPLHFGNGTRLTVT.

The chain joins TRBV9 to TRBJ2-1; TRBD2 agrees at 8 bases. Per the germline V gene, CDR1 is SGDLS and CDR2 is YYNGEE. With 4 bases clipped from V and 3 bases from J, the junction kept 3 bases outside the gene matches. The CDR3 is 14 residues long. For the CDR3, the DNA is TGTGCCAGCAGCTTCAGCGGGAGCTACAATGAGCAGTTCTTC. This encodes CASSFSGSYNEQFF.

V gene TRBV6-4 combines with J gene TRBJ2-3; 7 bases agree with TRBD1. Germline CDR1 and CDR2: MRHNA and SNTAGT. The CDR3 totals 15 residues. V gave up 6 bases and J gave up 1 base; unmatched junction bases: 7. CDR3 nucleotides: TGTGCCAGCAGCGCCAGGACAGGACGCACAGATACGCAGTATTTT. Translating it yields CASSARTGRTDTQYF.

The J gene is TRBJ1-4, the V gene TRBV6-5; 8 bases map to TRBD1. The CDR3 length is 14 residues. Trimming at V came to 6 bases and at J to 0 bases, leaving 0 bases not matched to a gene. Germline CDR1 is MNHEY and CDR2 is SVGAGI. The CDR3 bases are TGTGCCAGCAGGACAGGGGCAACTAATGAAAAACTGTTTTTT. It yields the protein CASRTGATNEKLFF.

This chain links TRBV3-1 (or the pseudogene TRBV3-2) with TRBJ1-5; 9 bases line up with TRBD1. CDR3 length equals 15 residues. The J segment lost 6 bases and the V segment lost 4 bases, leaving 7 bases of the junction unmatched. Per germline, CDR1 LGHDT and CDR2 YNNKEL (reference sequence). The DNA for the CDR3 is TGTGCCAGCAGCCTGGGACAGGGAAGGCCTCAGCCCCAGCATTTT. Translated: CASSLGQGRPQPQHF.